Following are 10 T cell receptor beta chains from one sample sequenced in a study of CD8 T cells in ankylosing spondylitis. Broader study findings: A TCR beta motif of roughly eight highly homologous variants seemed to mark ankylosing spondylitis blood.

TCRdb ran MiXCR on the 5' RACE reads and lists one entry per CDR3 protein. The data show approximately 440,000 distinct CDR3 sequences, over 15% seen once. No antigen has been identified for these receptors. Sequences were obtained from blood, either unsorted or a sorted T cell fraction (not recorded which). Every receptor here comes from a male donor with ankylosing spondylitis.

As to this clonotype: The germline gene is not matched at one end of the junction; a read error may be the cause. The chain couples TRBV15 to TRBJ2-1; D is perhaps TRBD2 (6 bases). This CDR3 comprises 16 residues. CDR1 and CDR2 (germline): LNHNV, YYDKDF (reference sequence). CDR3 sequence: CATSRGSGITYNEQFF. In DNA, the CDR3 is TGTGCCACCAGCAGAGGTAGCGGCATTACCTATAATGAGCAGTTCTTC.

This clonotype has just a few counts. The V call is TRBV5-1, the J call TRBJ1-6; 7 bases are shared with TRBD1. After removal of 4 bases from V and 8 bases from J, the junction contained 6 bases not matched to a gene. The CDR3 extends over 14 amino acids. CDR1 and CDR2 (germline): SGHRS, YFSETQ. CDR3 coding DNA: TGCGCCAGCAGCATAAGGGGGCAAGATTCACCCCTCCACTTT. The encoded protein is CASSIRGQDSPLHF.

This clonotype occurred a few times. This sequence joins TRBV29-1 and TRBJ2-7, with 7 bases lining up with TRBD2. CDR1 is SQVTM, CDR2 ANQGSEA, per germline. This CDR3 spans 12 amino acids. J lost 3 bases, V lost 4 bases, and 3 bases had no gene match. CDR3 loop: CSVGEGYYEQYF. The CDR3 DNA follows: TGCAGCGTTGGGGAGGGTTACTACGAGCAGTACTTC.

This chain connects TRBV3-1 to TRBJ2-2; TRBD2 agrees at 8 bases. The germline V gene has CDR1 LGHDT and CDR2 YNNKEL (reference sequence). This CDR3 is 15 amino acids long. V lost 4 bases, J lost 2 bases, and 3 bases stayed unmatched. CDR3 protein: CASSRLATNTGELFF. The CDR3, as DNA: TGTGCCAGCAGCCGACTAGCGACCAACACCGGGGAGCTGTTTTTT.

The gene calls are TRBV5-1 and TRBJ1-1; possible D gene TRBD1, 5 bases. V lost 1 base, J lost 1 base, and 17 bases lay in between. Germline V gene sequence: CDR1 SGHRS, CDR2 YFSETQ. The CDR3 covers 17 residues. The CDR3 here is CASSLRLTGTGNTEAFF. The CDR3 region has the DNA TGCGCCAGCAGCTTGCGCCTGACCGGGACTGGGAACACTGAAGCTTTCTTT.

The chain couples TRBV7-2 to TRBJ2-7, with D tentatively TRBD2 (5 bases). Germline V CDR1 and CDR2: SGHTA, FQGNSA. CDR3 length equals 14 residues. The V end was cut by 2 bases, the J end by 7 bases, with 15 bases between. Here the CDR3 reads CASSLKPGNGEQYF. The CDR3 DNA is TGTGCCAGCAGCTTAAAACCGGGAAATGGGGAGCAGTACTTC.

The chain combines TRBV10-3 with TRBJ1-3; the D is unclear. The CDR3 extends over 14 amino acids. V was clipped by 6 bases and J by 3 bases, with 12 bases between them. Germline assignment: CDR1 ENHRY and CDR2 SYGVKD. The CDR3 loop is CAISPGMFGNTIYF. The CDR3 DNA follows: TGTGCCATCAGCCCTGGAATGTTTGGAAACACCATATATTTT.

At least ten counts were recorded for this clonotype. The gene calls are TRBV4-3 and TRBJ2-1; TRBD2 matches at 8 bases. Looked up from germline, CDR1 is LGHNA and CDR2 is YSLEER. With V trimmed by 6 bases and J by 2 bases, 6 bases remained unmatched. The CDR3 sequence is 15 residues long. The CDR3 sequence is CASSPGGRTYNEQFF. The CDR3 region has the DNA TGCGCCAGCAGTCCCGGCGGGAGGACCTACAATGAGCAGTTCTTC.

The rearrangement uses TRBV6-1 and TRBJ2-1; D is unclear. Germline V lookup: CDR1 MNHNS, CDR2 SASEGT. The CDR3 totals 13 residues. V was pared by 8 bases and J by 7 bases, with 15 bases between. This CDR3 reads CASGRRTVNEQFF. For the CDR3, the DNA is TGTGCCAGCGGACGTAGGACGGTAAATGAGCAGTTCTTC.

The chain has TRBV20-1 and TRBJ2-3; D is uncertain. This CDR3 region has 11 residues. Germline V gene lookup returns CDR1 DFQATT and CDR2 SNEGSKA (reference sequence). Trimming removed 2 bases from V and 6 bases from J, with 6 bases in between. CDR3 residues: CSARLADTQYF. CDR3 nucleotides: TGCAGTGCTAGACTCGCCGATACGCAGTATTTT.